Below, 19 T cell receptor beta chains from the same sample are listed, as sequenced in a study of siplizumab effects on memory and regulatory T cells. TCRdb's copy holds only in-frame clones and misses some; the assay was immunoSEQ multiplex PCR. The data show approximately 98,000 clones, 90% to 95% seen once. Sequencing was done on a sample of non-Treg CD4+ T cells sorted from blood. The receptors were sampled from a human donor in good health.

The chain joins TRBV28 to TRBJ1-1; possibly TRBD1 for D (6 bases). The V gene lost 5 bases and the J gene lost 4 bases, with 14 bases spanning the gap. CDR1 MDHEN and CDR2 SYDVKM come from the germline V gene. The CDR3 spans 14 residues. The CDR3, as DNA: TGTGCCAGCAGTCCACACAGGGTTTCCACTGAAGCTTTCTTT. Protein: CASSPHRVSTEAFF.

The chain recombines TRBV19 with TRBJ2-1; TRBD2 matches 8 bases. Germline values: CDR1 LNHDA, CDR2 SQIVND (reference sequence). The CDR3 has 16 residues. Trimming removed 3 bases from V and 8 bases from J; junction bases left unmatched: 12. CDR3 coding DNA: TGTGCCAGTAGTATTTCGCTAGCGGGTCTTAGATATGAGCAGTTCTTC. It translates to CASSISLAGLRYEQFF.

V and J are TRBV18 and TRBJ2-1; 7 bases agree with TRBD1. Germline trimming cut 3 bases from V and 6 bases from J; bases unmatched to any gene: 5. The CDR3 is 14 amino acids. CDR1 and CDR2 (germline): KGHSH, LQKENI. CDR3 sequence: CASSPRTGSNEQFF. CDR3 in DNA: TGTGCCAGCTCACCCCGGACAGGCAGCAATGAGCAGTTCTTC. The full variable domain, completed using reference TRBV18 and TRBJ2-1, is NAGVMQNPRHLVRRRGQEARLRCSPMKGHSHVYWYRQLPEEGLKFMVYLQKENIIDESGMPKERFSAEFPKEGPSILRIQQVVRGDSAAYFCASSPRTGSNEQFFGPGTRLTVL.

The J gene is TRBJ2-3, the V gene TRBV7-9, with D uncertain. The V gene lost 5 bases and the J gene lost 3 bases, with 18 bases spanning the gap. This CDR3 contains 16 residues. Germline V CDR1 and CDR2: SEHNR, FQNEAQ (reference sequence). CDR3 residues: CASSPPRGTQTDTQYF. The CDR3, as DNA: TGTGCCAGCAGCCCACCTCGAGGCACCCAAACAGATACGCAGTATTTT.

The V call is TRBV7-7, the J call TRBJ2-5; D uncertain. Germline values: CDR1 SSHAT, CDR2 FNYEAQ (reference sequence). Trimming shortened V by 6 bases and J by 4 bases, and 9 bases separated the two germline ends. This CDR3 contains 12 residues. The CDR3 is CASSTDPETQYF. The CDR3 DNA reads TGTGCCAGCAGTACAGATCCAGAGACCCAGTACTTC.

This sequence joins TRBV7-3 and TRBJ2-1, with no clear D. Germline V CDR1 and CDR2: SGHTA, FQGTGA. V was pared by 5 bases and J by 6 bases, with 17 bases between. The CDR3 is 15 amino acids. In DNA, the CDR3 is TGTGCCAGCAGCGCCGCTAGTTCCTGGGGCAATGAGCAGTTCTTC. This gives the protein CASSAASSWGNEQFF.

DNA of the CDR3: TGTGCCAGCAGTTACTCGCCGGAAAACATTCAGTACTTC. It encodes CASSYSPENIQYF. The V call is TRBV6-5, the J call TRBJ2-4; no reliable D call. Germline assignment: CDR1 MNHEY and CDR2 SVGAGI. The CDR3 loop spans 13 amino acids. Trimming pared 0 bases from V and 5 bases from J, leaving 5 bases between.

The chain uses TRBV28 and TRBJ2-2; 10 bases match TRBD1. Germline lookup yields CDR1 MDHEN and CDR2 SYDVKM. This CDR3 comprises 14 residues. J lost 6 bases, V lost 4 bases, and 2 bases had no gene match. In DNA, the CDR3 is TGTGCCAGCAGTTCAGGACAGGGGGCCGGGGAGCTGTTTTTT. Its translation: CASSSGQGAGELFF.

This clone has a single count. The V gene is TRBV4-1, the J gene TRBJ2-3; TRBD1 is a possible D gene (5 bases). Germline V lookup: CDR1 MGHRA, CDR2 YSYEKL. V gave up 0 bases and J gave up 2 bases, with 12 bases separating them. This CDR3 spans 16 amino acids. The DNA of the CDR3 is TGCGCCAGCAGCCAAGATGAAGGGGTATTCACAGATACGCAGTATTTT. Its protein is CASSQDEGVFTDTQYF.

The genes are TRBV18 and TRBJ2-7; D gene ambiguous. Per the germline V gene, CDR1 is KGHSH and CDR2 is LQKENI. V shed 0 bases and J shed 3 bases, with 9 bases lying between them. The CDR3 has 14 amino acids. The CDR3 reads CASSPPRKIYEQYF. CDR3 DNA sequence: TGTGCCAGCTCACCACCTCGGAAAATCTACGAGCAGTACTTC.

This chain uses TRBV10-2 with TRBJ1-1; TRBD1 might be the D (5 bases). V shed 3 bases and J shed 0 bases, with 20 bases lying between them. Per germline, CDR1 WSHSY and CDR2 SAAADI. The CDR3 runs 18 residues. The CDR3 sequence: CASSEWGWGSSMNTEAFF. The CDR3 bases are TGCGCCAGCAGTGAATGGGGGTGGGGGAGTAGCATGAACACTGAAGCTTTCTTT.

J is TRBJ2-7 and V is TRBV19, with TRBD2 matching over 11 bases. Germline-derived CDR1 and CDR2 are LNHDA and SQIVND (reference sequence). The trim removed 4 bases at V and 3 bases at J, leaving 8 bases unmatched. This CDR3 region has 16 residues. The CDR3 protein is CASSTSGTSGNYEQYF. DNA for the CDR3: TGTGCCAGTAGTACTTCCGGGACTAGCGGTAACTACGAGCAGTACTTC.

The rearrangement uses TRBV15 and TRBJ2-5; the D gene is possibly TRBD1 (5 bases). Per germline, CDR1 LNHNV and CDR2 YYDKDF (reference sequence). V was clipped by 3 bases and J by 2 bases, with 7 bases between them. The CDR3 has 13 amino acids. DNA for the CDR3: TGTGCCACCAGCAGGACAGAGCAAGAGACCCAGTACTTC. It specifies CATSRTEQETQYF.

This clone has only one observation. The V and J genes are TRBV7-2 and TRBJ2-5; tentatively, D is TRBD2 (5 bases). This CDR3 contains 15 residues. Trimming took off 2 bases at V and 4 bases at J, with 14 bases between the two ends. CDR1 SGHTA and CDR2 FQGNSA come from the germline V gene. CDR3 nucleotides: TGTGCCAGCAGCTTAATGTATCTCGGGGTAGAGACCCAGTACTTC. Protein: CASSLMYLGVETQYF.

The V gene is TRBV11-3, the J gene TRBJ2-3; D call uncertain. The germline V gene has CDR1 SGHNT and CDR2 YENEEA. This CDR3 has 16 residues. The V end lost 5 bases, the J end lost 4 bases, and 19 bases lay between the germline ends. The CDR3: CASSRRWSERADTQYF. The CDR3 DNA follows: TGTGCCAGCAGCCGCCGTTGGAGCGAAAGGGCAGATACGCAGTATTTT. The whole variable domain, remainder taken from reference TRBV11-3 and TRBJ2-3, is EAGVVQSPRYKIIEKKQPVAFWCNPISGHNTLYWYLQNLGQGPELLIRYENEEAVDDSQLPKDRFSAERLKGVDSTLKIQPAELGDSAVYLCASSRRWSERADTQYFGPGTRLTVL.

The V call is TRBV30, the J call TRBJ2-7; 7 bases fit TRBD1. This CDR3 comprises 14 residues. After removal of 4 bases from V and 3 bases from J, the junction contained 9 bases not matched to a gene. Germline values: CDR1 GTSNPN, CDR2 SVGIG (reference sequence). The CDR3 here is CAWKDPGQHYEQYF. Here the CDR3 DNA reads TGTGCCTGGAAAGATCCGGGACAGCACTACGAGCAGTACTTC. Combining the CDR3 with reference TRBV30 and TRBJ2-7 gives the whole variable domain SQTIHQWPATLVQPVGSPLSLECTVEGTSNPNLYWYRQAAGRGLQLLFYSVGIGQISSEVPQNLSASRPQDRQFILSSKKLLLSDSGFYLCAWKDPGQHYEQYFGPGTRLTVT.

The CDR3 loop reads CASSLVSGRNSPLHF. CDR3 DNA: TGTGCCAGCAGCTTAGTTTCGGGACGAAATTCACCCCTCCACTTT. The chain carries TRBV7-2 and TRBJ1-6, with D maybe TRBD1 (5 bases). The length of the CDR3 is 15 residues. Germline-derived CDR1 and CDR2 are SGHTA and FQGNSA. Trimming removed 1 base at V and 7 bases at J, with 11 bases between.

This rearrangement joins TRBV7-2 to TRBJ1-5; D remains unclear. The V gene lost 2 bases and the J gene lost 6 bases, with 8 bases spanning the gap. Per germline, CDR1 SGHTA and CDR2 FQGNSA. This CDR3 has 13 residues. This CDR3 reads CASSLNEFQPQHF. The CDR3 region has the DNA TGTGCCAGCAGCTTAAATGAGTTTCAGCCCCAGCATTTT.

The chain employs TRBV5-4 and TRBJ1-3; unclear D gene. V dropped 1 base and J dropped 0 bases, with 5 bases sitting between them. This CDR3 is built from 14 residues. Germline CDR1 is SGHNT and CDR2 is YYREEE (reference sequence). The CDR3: CASSLWSSGNTIYF. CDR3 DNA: TGTGCCAGCAGCTTGTGGAGCTCTGGAAACACCATATATTTT.